This note documents a single TCR beta chain sequence. The clone's antigen remains unknown. No qualities accompany the bases; no much larger clone lies one base away. The method behind the library was the immunoSEQ multiplex PCR assay. For the multiplex PCR, a mixture combining 60 forward primers for TCR Vbeta segments and 13 reverse primers for TCR Jbeta segments was used. A multiplex PCR assay on genomic DNA amplified the CDR3 region of rearranged TCR beta genes. On the Illumina HiSeq System, the amplified TCR beta libraries were sequenced as 87-base-pair reads. Per the authors' processing: Across the roughly 600 repertoires, a later analysis counted tens of millions of unique TCR beta chains, 9 million to 14 million of which were shared by at least two donors. To remove PCR and sequencing errors, raw reads were error-corrected and collapsed into unique sequences using a nearest-neighbor algorithm that merged closely related sequences. Alignment of CDR3 sequences to IMGT reference sequences was used to assign V, D and J gene segments. For a sequence to be retained, a match of at least six nucleotides was required to both a V gene segment and a J gene segment. Rearrangements were called productive when the CDR3 lacked stop codons and stayed in frame with V and J; all others were non-productive. Following IMGT convention, CDR3 was defined as the stretch from the second conserved V-encoded cysteine up to the conserved J-encoded phenylalanine. The earlier analysis of about 500 of the donors excluded sequences that lacked an unambiguous match to a single V gene segment. An earlier analysis of almost 600 of the donors classified V segments as functional when productive rearrangements were above 56.7% and as segregating when the standard deviation between donors was above 5%. To diagnose cytomegalovirus status from the catalog of TCR beta chain sequences, a statistical classification framework was built. In a later analysis, V and J genes were assigned by comparing TCR nucleotide sequences against IMGT/GENE-DB human TR gene sequences. The TCRdist pipeline was used in a later analysis to assign CDR3 sequences and most-parsimonious VDJ recombination scenarios. In a later analysis, each TCR beta chain was defined by its CDR3 amino acid sequence together with its V-gene family, and reads without a unique V-gene family were excluded. To address suspected cross-contamination and a sequencing artifact, a later analysis removed several hundred highly shared, low-generation-probability nucleotide sequences. In a later analysis, a clonal expansion index was calculated for each public chain from normalized within-repertoire ranks of inferred template counts. In a later analysis, generation probabilities were computed with a VDJ recombination model fitted to out-of-frame rearrangements, and the resulting probabilities were checked against IGoR. A later analysis scored TCR-TCR, TCR-HLA and TCR-CMV co-occurrence with hypergeometric tests, applying a repertoire-size bias correction to TCR pairs. A later analysis estimated false discovery rates by permuting HLA or CMV assignments 20 times. In a later analysis, co-occurring TCRs were grouped using DBSCAN, with TCRdist sequence similarity added in when clustering inside HLA-allele-positive subsets. Repertoires with fewer than 30,000 or more than 120,000 public chains, plus five repertoires with anomalous nucleotide sharing, were excluded from co-occurrence clustering. Imported from immuneACCESS, the table was reduced by TCRdb to in-frame sequences with V and J called. These copies leave out some clones; in studies compared against another copy, an unresolved V gene accounts for under half, and the cause of the remainder is not known. The DNA gave D and trimming, while V, J and clone size come from that table. The sample data list fewer than 110,000 clones, and 60% to 75% of these were observed just once. The ten largest clones capture about 2.1% of the sample.

The CDR3 has 15 amino acids, counting the end cysteine and phenylalanine. The kept DNA is CDR3 alone, 45 bases in frame from the first base. V is cut back by 0 bases and J by 9 bases, with 6 bases in the junction unmatched. The germline V gene sets CDR1 to SGHTS and CDR2 to YDEGEE. The source of the sample is a study of cytomegalovirus exposure and HLA in healthy donors (dated by TCRdb to the late 2010s). About the investigation overall: An earlier analysis of approximately 640 of the donors reported 250 to 300 Gb of sequence data and 100 million to 130 million unique TCR beta sequences from 150 million to 200 million T cells. Donor age, sex, ethnicity and CMV serostatus were compiled alongside the repertoire data. The study combined high-throughput TCR immunosequencing, statistical association of individual TCRs with disease status, and machine learning to predict cytomegalovirus infection status. A later analysis re-examined previously published TCR beta repertoires from about 670 donors and added high-resolution HLA genotyping to investigate patterns of TCR occurrence. The study used immunosequencing to profile the T cell repertoires of some 600 subjects and linked those repertoires to cytomegalovirus serostatus. An early release covering 550 to 700 HLA-typed donors comprised about 310 gigabases of sequencing data and roughly 86 million unique TCR sequences. In a later genetic analysis, genome-wide SNP genotypes for about 65% of the roughly 670 donors were used, and that subset was treated as a discovery cohort. The number of donors typed differed by locus, with roughly 620-630 for A, B, C, DRB1 and DQB1, approximately 500 for DQA1, approximately 570 for DPA1, and some 440 for DPB1. Of the 350 to 450 genotyped donors, 65% to 90% fell in the genetic ancestry cluster associated with self-reported Caucasian donors. Every discovery cohort repertoire had been produced on one sequencing platform. HLA typing covered class I and class II loci at four-digit resolution. On average, roughly 240,000 unique TCR beta nucleotide sequences were sequenced per donor among some 420 genotyped donors of the cohort, with roughly a sixth of those sequences being non-productive. Because of strong linkage in the cohort, roughly five DR-DQ haplotypes were treated as single units for association and clustering. In addition to the first cohort of hundreds of subjects, a separate validation cohort of about 120 different subjects was used. The later analysis used no new phenotypic data to find candidate immune exposures, relying instead on TCR beta sequences and their occurrence across donors. The study aimed to test whether cataloging public T cell receptors could reveal signatures of past pathogen exposure. An earlier analysis of some 600 of the donors applied high-throughput TCR beta sequencing to assess whether each TCR beta V gene segment acted as functional or pseudogenic.

The paper's findings and limits, for the study overall: In the study, around 150 TCR beta chains were listed as associated with cytomegalovirus. In an earlier analysis of about 550 of the donors, most TCR beta V segments were observed in productive rearrangements about 90% or about 30% of the time, broadly matching IMGT annotations. Most TCR sequences were seen in very few donors, while some public TCRs were found in many individuals. Most CMV-associated TCR beta chains appeared to be HLA-restricted in a later analysis, and the HLA associations seemed to be driven largely by CMV exposure. A few of the identified cytomegalovirus-associated TCR beta chains were confirmed in vitro to be specific for cytomegalovirus antigens. A later analysis found that TCR association rates varied across HLA loci, with DRB1 alleles showing the most associated TCRs and HLA-C alleles the fewest. Roughly uniform sequencing depth across donors was assumed in presence/absence analyses, although this assumption may not hold. Specific HLA alleles were associated with over 15,000 TCR beta sequences at a false discovery rate of 0.05 in a later analysis. In a later genetic analysis, a missense DCLRE1C variant was associated with V-gene and J-gene trimming of TCR beta chains, and the association was replicated in an independent cohort. The sequencing pipeline was judged likely to have produced a cluster of highly shared sequence variants as a technical artifact. According to a later analysis, parvovirus B19, influenza, CMV and Epstein-Barr virus appeared linked to several top co-occurrence clusters. A further reported finding was that TCR beta sequences accurately predicted the HLA-A and HLA-B alleles for most subjects in the first cohort. A later genetic analysis reported fewer N-insertions in productive TCRs among donors in an Asian-associated ancestry cluster than the roughly 700-donor mean. Some IMGT-functional V segments, including TRBV6-2 and TRBV6-3, could not be told apart with the 87-base-pair reads, so those segments were excluded. HLA typing was unavailable for some donors at each locus, so association tests used only the typed subset. This cohort had only TCR beta chains sequenced, and the lack of alpha or paired-chain data limited which features could be detected. The authors suggested that the approach could potentially be extended to other disease states and immunological phenotypes. Cytomegalovirus status was reported to be diagnosed by the classifier with high specificity and sensitivity in both the original and validation cohorts. Compared with equally common non-associated chains, HLA-associated TCR beta chains in a later analysis were more clonally expanded and had lower generation probabilities. Assigning TCR associations to individual alleles was difficult when HLA alleles, especially DR and DQ, strongly co-occurred. Because counts were too low, about 18 rarely observed V segments, including chromosome 9 orphons, were excluded from the earlier analysis of some 590 of the donors. Linkage disequilibrium might explain the correlated functional status among segregating V segments, but an unknown experimental factor could not be excluded. For the cohort, immune exposure information was limited to CMV serostatus.

In total, roughly 670 healthy bone marrow donors made up the cohort. All cohort members were sampled while nominally healthy, although unrecorded immune exposures were likely present. The donor was CMV seronegative and belonged to the group of over 300 seronegative cohort members. Each donor provided a peripheral blood sample, and peripheral blood mononuclear cells were used for TCR beta sequencing. Genomic DNA was extracted from the blood cell samples with the Qiagen DNeasy Blood Extraction Kit. This chain is built from TRBV5-8 and TRBJ2-1, and TRBD2 aligns with 10 junction nucleotides. This sequence originates from a woman aged 40 to 50 in good health and CMV-seronegative. The material sequenced was PBMCs. The DNA sequence is TGTGCCAGCAGCTTGGGAGCGGGAGGGCCCATTGAGCAGTTCTTC. It encodes CASSLGAGGPIEQFF.